These 5 T cell receptor beta chains were sequenced from one sample in a study of cytomegalovirus exposure and HLA in healthy donors (dated by TCRdb to the late 2010s). Libraries were built with the immunoSEQ multiplex PCR assay. The multiplex PCR relied on a mix of 60 forward primers for TCR Vbeta segments and 13 reverse primers for TCR Jbeta segments. TCRdb took over this immuneACCESS table, retaining in-frame rearrangements with V and J assigned. Such tables are incomplete; in checked studies, under half of the missing clones stem from an unresolved V gene, and the remainder is unexplained. The sample table holds some 200,000 clones. The leading ten clones occupy less than 6.5% of the sample. The sequencing sample was made of PBMCs. The source is a man under 40 in good health and CMV-seronegative.

The chain joins TRBV19 to TRBJ2-4; D not resolved. Germline V gives CDR1 LNHDA, CDR2 SQIVND (reference sequence). V lost 6 bases, J lost 3 bases, and 9 bases lay in between. The CDR3 sequence is 13 residues long. CDR3 loop: CASSPLLKNIQYF. For the CDR3, the DNA is TGTGCCAGTAGCCCCCTCCTCAAAAACATTCAGTACTTC. Based on the CDR3 plus reference TRBV19 and TRBJ2-4, the full variable domain is DGGITQSPKYLFRKEGQNVTLSCEQNLNHDAMYWYRQDPGQGLRLIYYSQIVNDFQKGDIAEGYSVSREKKESFPLTVTSAQKNPTAFYLCASSPLLKNIQYFGAGTRLSVL.

The chain employs TRBV6-5 and TRBJ1-6; D is perhaps TRBD1 (5 bases). This CDR3 is built from 13 residues. Germline CDR1 is MNHEY and CDR2 is SVGAGI. Trimming stripped 6 bases from V and 5 bases from J, with 8 bases between. The CDR3 region is CASRTENNSPLHF. DNA of the CDR3: TGTGCCAGCAGGACAGAAAATAATTCACCCCTCCACTTT.

The chain has TRBV2 and TRBJ2-1; 10 bases are a match to TRBD2. CDR1 SNHLY and CDR2 FYNNEI come from the germline V gene. With V trimmed by 7 bases and J by 4 bases, 7 bases remained unmatched. The CDR3 consists of 15 residues. The CDR3 loop reads CASTSSGGVYNEQFF. Written as DNA, the CDR3 is TGTGCCAGCACGTCAAGCGGGGGGGTTTACAATGAGCAGTTCTTC.

The chain joins TRBV6-1 to TRBJ1-2, with unresolved D. V was clipped by 2 bases and J by 3 bases, with 10 bases between them. CDR3 size: 14 residues. Looked up from germline, CDR1 is MNHNS and CDR2 is SASEGT. The CDR3 reads CASSEQAVYYGYTF. Here the CDR3 DNA reads TGTGCCAGCAGTGAACAGGCAGTGTACTATGGCTACACCTTC.

J is TRBJ2-1 and V is TRBV28; unclear D gene. There are 12 residues in the CDR3. The germline CDR1 and CDR2 sequences are MDHEN and SYDVKM. V lost 5 bases and J lost 7, with 9 bases in between. The CDR3 spells CASSPGLNEQFF. CDR3 DNA: TGTGCCAGCAGTCCTGGGCTAAATGAGCAGTTCTTC.